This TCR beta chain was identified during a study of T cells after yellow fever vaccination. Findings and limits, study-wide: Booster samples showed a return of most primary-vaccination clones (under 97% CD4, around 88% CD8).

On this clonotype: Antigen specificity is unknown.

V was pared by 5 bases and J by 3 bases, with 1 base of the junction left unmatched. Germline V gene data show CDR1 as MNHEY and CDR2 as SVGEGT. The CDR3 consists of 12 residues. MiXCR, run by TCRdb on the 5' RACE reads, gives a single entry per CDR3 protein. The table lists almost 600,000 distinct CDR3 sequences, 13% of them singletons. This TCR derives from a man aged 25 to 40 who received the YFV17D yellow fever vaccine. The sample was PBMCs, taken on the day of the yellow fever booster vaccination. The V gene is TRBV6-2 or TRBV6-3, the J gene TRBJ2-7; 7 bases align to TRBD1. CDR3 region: CASSDRVYEQYF. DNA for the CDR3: TGTGCCAGCAGTGACAGGGTCTACGAGCAGTACTTC.